The entry below gives a single TCR beta chain sequence along with its context. Its specificity is not known. PCR used 60 Vbeta primers and 13 Jbeta primers. Some clones are missing from TCRdb's copy, which holds only in-frame ones; the method was immunoSEQ multiplex PCR. The sample records approximately 200,000 clones, roughly 80% being singletons. Germline loops: CDR1 MDHEN, CDR2 SYDVKM. Trimming took 5 bases from V and 8 from J; bases not matched to a gene: 10. The CDR3 sequence is 16 residues long. The data were obtained in a study of cytomegalovirus exposure and HLA in healthy donors. Across the study: Within the Caucasian-associated ancestry cluster were around 80% of the approximately 400 genotyped donors.

General study results and limits: Later analysis placed DRB1 highest and HLA-C lowest in TCR association rates, which differed by HLA locus. Both high specificity and high sensitivity reportedly marked the classifier's diagnosis of cytomegalovirus status.

The TCR sequence derives from a woman in her late teens or twenties in good health and CMV-seronegative. The gene calls are TRBV28 and TRBJ2-1, with TRBD1 matching 12 bases. Specimen: PBMCs. CDR3 nucleotide sequence: TGTGCCAGCAGTACAACTGGGACAGGGGGCTTTGATGAGCAGTTCTTC. It specifies CASSTTGTGGFDEQFF.